A selection of T cell receptor beta chains follows, all from one sample in a study of cytomegalovirus exposure and HLA in healthy donors. Libraries were prepared by immunoSEQ multiplex PCR; TCRdb keeps only in-frame clonotypes and omits some of them. The sample lists roughly 100,000 clones; around 86% were seen once. The specimen was PBMCs. All receptors come from a woman aged 18-29 years in good health and CMV-seropositive. Both conserved end residues are part of each CDR3. The D gene is left open where the match is weak. Clone size is not always given. Where it is, it says once, few, many or a class for expanded clones.

d_call	v_call	clone_size	j_call	cdr3_aa	cdr3_nt
TRBD1	TRBV27	.	TRBJ1-1	CASRKPLRGRGTEAFF	TGTGCCAGCAGGAAACCCCTCAGGGGGCGCGGCACTGAAGCTTTCTTT
TRBD2	TRBV28	.	TRBJ2-3	CASSFVAGGTDTQYF	TGTGCCAGCAGTTTTGTGGCGGGGGGCACAGATACGCAGTATTTT
TRBD1	TRBV10-2	.	TRBJ2-7	CASSETRTGGQSSEQYF	TGCGCCAGCAGTGAGACACGGACAGGGGGCCAATCTAGCGAGCAGTACTTC
.	TRBV7-9	.	TRBJ2-4	CASSTSPSIQYF	TGTGCCAGCAGCACCAGTCCCAGCATTCAGTACTTC
.	TRBV7-8	.	TRBJ2-5	CASSLTVSQETQYF	TGTGCCAGCAGCTTAACGGTGTCCCAAGAGACCCAGTACTTC
TRBD1	TRBV29-1	.	TRBJ1-2	CSVGGQGALGYTF	TGCAGCGTTGGGGGACAGGGGGCTTTAGGCTACACCTTC
TRBD2	TRBV7-8	.	TRBJ2-7	CASSLGLAVYEQYF	TGTGCCAGCAGCTTAGGACTAGCGGTCTACGAGCAGTACTTC
.	TRBV7-2	few	TRBJ2-7	CASSPHSGLYEQYF	TGTGCCAGCAGCCCTCATAGCGGACTATACGAGCAGTACTTC
TRBD1	TRBV6-5	.	TRBJ2-7	CASKTGTGSIEQYF	TGTGCCAGCAAGACCGGGACAGGGTCCATCGAGCAGTACTTC
TRBD1	TRBV4-1	.	TRBJ2-5	CASRVGQGVETQYF	TGCGCCAGCAGAGTGGGACAGGGAGTGGAGACCCAGTACTTC